This T cell receptor (beta chain) was identified in a study of blood T cells in healthy people across ages. Whole-study results and caveats: Comparison with aged donors showed that long-lived donors had more naive CD4+ cells and higher diversity.

As to this clonotype: Its antigen is unidentified.

Trimming pared 7 bases from V and 1 base from J, leaving 12 bases between. The CDR3 contains 14 residues. From germline, CDR1 is MNHNS and CDR2 SASEGT. The authors ran a second PCR of 7 to 11 cycles using a sample-barcoded 5' primer and a J-beta primer mix. Every sample gave at least 3 million paired-end reads containing CDR3. TCRdb reanalysed the 5' RACE reads using MiXCR and keeps one entry per CDR3 protein. The profile shows approximately 760,000 distinct CDR3 sequences, about 25% of them singletons. A minimum of 6.5 million PBMCs was isolated per sample. The data also belong to a second study, concerning T cells of mothers and their children.

This rearrangement joins TRBV6-1 to TRBJ2-3; D call uncertain. The sample was blood. This TCR was recovered from a boy aged 5 to 17 in good health. The CDR3 DNA follows: TGTGCCAGCAACCGTAATCGTGGCACAGATACGCAGTATTTT. Translation gives CASNRNRGTDTQYF.